This TCR beta chain was recovered during a study of identical twins. TCRdb processed the 5' RACE reads anew with MiXCR; each CDR3 protein has one entry. Altogether about 240,000 distinct CDR3 sequences are present, 12% being singletons, with the ten largest covering around 4%. Overall study findings and caveats: Shared out-of-frame alpha sequences (those common to twins) showed excess low generation probability. Cord blood beta clonotypes present at high abundance carried fewer insertions; no such pattern appeared in memory repertoires. Invariant cells of the MAIT and iNKT types might have partly distorted the zero-insertion analyses.

The CDR3 loop spans 15 amino acids. The ends lost 3 bases at V and 4 bases at J; junction bases unmatched: 5. Germline CDR1 MNHEY, CDR2 SVGAGI. Only a few counts were recorded for this clonotype. Its antigen is undetermined. These same records also appear under a second study, on yellow fever vaccine responses in identical twins.

The rearrangement joins TRBV6-5 to TRBJ1-2, with TRBD1 identical over 10 bases. Sequenced input: memory (CD45RO+) T cells sorted from blood. The TCR comes from a woman aged 18-35 years in good health. The CDR3 bases are TGTGCCAGCAGTTATAGGGACAGGGGAGGCTATGGCTACACCTTC. It codes for CASSYRDRGGYGYTF.